This entry concerns a single TCR beta chain. Its antigen is undetermined. Documented treatment: roughly 10-day PBMC culture with coronavirus spike peptide pools or control peptides (ViraFEST assay). Per-well cultures of 2 million or so PBMCs received about 10 IU/ml IL-2 and 8.5 to 10 ug/ml peptide pools. This entry comes from a study of vaccination and CD4 T cells after COVID-19. Across the whole study: In the convalescent cohort, there were six males and four females, two of them Hispanic. Typically, post-vaccine samples were obtained a median roughly 70 days after dose two, within a range of 14 to 241. Study outcomes and limitations: Convalescent patients had a median approximately 86% of reactive clones appearing only post-vaccination.

The Oncomine TCR Beta short-read assay was what sequenced the DNA obtained from cultured CD4+ T cells. TCRdb analysed the PCR reads with MiXCR anew, one entry per CDR3 protein. Here the sample spans about 6,600 distinct CDR3 sequences, more than 15% being singletons. The sample was CD4+ T cells from blood, cultured in vitro. The clonotype was recovered from a human donor who had recovered from COVID-19.

The CDR3 DNA reads as TGTGCCAGCAGCCGGGACCGTCGCACAGATACGCAGTATTTT. Residues: CASSRDRRTDTQYF. The genes are TRBV7-3 and TRBJ2-3, with D possibly called TRBD1 or TRBD2 (5 bases each). V lost 5 bases and J lost 1, with 10 bases in between. Germline V gene sequence: CDR1 SGHTA, CDR2 FQGTGA. This CDR3 has 14 residues.